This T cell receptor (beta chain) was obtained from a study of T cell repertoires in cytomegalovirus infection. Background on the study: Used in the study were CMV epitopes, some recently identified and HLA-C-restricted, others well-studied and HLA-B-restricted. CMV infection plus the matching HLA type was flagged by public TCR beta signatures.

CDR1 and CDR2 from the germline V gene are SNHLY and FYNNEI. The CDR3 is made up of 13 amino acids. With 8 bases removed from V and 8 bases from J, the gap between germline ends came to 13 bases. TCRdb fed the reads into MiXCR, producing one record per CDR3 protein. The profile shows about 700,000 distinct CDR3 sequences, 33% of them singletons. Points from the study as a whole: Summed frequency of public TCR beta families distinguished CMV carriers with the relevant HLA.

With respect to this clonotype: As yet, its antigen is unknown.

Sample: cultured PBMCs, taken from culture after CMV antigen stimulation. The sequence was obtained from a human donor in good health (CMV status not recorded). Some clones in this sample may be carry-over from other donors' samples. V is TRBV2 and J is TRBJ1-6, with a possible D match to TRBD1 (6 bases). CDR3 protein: CASSGQNYSPLHF. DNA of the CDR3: TGTGCCAGCTCGGGACAAAACTATTCACCCCTCCACTTT. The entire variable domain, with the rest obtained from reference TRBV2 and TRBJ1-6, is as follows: EPEVTQTPSHQVTQMGQEVILRCVPISNHLYFYWYRQILGQKVEFLVSFYNNEISEKSEIFDDQFSVERPDGSNFTLKIRSTKLEDSAMYFCASSGQNYSPLHFGNGTRLTVT.